The 15 T cell receptor beta chains in this list originate from one sample, sequenced in a study of cytomegalovirus exposure and HLA in healthy donors (dated by TCRdb to the late 2010s). Libraries were built with the immunoSEQ multiplex PCR assay. For the multiplex PCR, a mixture combining 60 forward primers for TCR Vbeta segments and 13 reverse primers for TCR Jbeta segments was used. Not all clones reach the TCRdb copy of this immuneACCESS table, which keeps in-frame sequences only. Checked studies attribute under half of the gap to unresolved V genes and leave the rest unexplained. The sample has roughly 150,000 clones on record, about 84% of them singletons. 3% to 3.5% of the sample rests with the top ten. Sequenced sample: PBMCs. These receptors were collected from a male donor in good health and CMV-seronegative.

The CDR3 region is CASSVDSEGASYGYTF. CDR3 sequence (DNA): TGTGCCAGCAGCGTAGACTCCGAGGGGGCCAGCTATGGCTACACCTTC. The chain uses TRBV9 and TRBJ1-2, with 7 bases fitting TRBD1. Germline CDR1 is SGDLS and CDR2 is YYNGEE. V lost 0 bases and J lost 4; bases outside the gene matches: 9. This CDR3 comprises 16 residues.

The chain employs TRBV9 and TRBJ2-7; 7 bases are a match to TRBD1. CDR3 length: 16 amino acids. V gave up 2 bases and J gave up 0 bases; unmatched junction bases: 8. CDR1 SGDLS and CDR2 YYNGEE come from the germline V gene. Here the CDR3 reads CASSVRNRDSSYEQYF. The DNA for the CDR3 is TGTGCCAGCAGCGTTCGAAACCGGGACAGCTCCTACGAGCAGTACTTC.

This clone was picked up one time. The V gene is TRBV6-1, the J gene TRBJ2-3, with a weak D call TRBD2 (6 bases). The germline V gene has CDR1 MNHNS and CDR2 SASEGT. Trimming took 1 base from V and 0 from J, leaving 17 bases between them. The CDR3 length is 18 residues. The CDR3 sequence: CASSEGIFSGTSTDTQYF. The CDR3 DNA reads TGTGCCAGCAGTGAAGGTATATTTAGCGGAACTAGCACAGATACGCAGTATTTT.

The chain employs TRBV19 and TRBJ1-5; D is unclear. Trimming removed 11 bases from V and 3 bases from J, with 17 bases in between. The CDR3 length is 14 residues. Per germline, CDR1 LNHDA and CDR2 SQIVND (reference sequence). The CDR3 here is CASHRLADNQPQHF. CDR3 nucleotide sequence: TGTGCCTCCCACCGACTGGCGGACAATCAGCCCCAGCATTTT.

The chain is built from TRBV4-1 and TRBJ2-5; the match to TRBD2 covers 10 bases. The end of the DNA aligns better with TRBJ2-7, so the J call may be wrong. Germline CDR1 reads MGHRA; CDR2 reads YSYEKL. The CDR3 covers 16 residues. CDR3 coding DNA: TGCGCCAGCAGCCAAGAATCTACTAGCGGGGCGTACGAGCAGTACTTC. Protein product: CASSQESTSGAYEQYF.

The chain links TRBV5-1 to TRBJ2-1; TRBD1 matches at 8 bases. Germline V gives CDR1 SGHRS, CDR2 YFSETQ. This CDR3 has 15 residues. Unmatched junction bases numbered 4, after V lost 4 bases and J lost 1 base. Written as DNA, the CDR3 is TGCGCCAGCAGCGCTAGACAGGGGTCCTACAATGAGCAGTTCTTC. Translated, it gives CASSARQGSYNEQFF. The whole variable domain, remainder taken from reference TRBV5-1 and TRBJ2-1, is KAGVTQTPRYLIKTRGQQVTLSCSPISGHRSVSWYQQTPGQGLQFLFEYFSETQRNKGNFPGRFSGRQFSNSRSEMNVSTLELGDSALYLCASSARQGSYNEQFFGPGTRLTVL.

In this sample, this clone turned up once. The V and J genes are TRBV27 and TRBJ2-1; 9 bases are a match to TRBD2. CDR1 is MNHEY, CDR2 SMNVEV, per germline (reference sequence). Germline trimming cut 2 bases from V and 5 bases from J; bases unmatched to any gene: 10. The CDR3 totals 17 residues. The CDR3 spells CASSLSVGTSWHNEQFF. As DNA, the CDR3 is TGTGCCAGCAGTTTAAGCGTCGGGACTAGCTGGCACAATGAGCAGTTCTTC.

In the case of this clone: Compared with germline, one end of the junction differs, possibly owing to a read error. The rearrangement joins TRBV10-3 to TRBJ2-2, with D possibly being TRBD1 (7 bases). Germline V lookup: CDR1 ENHRY, CDR2 SYGVKD. The length of the CDR3 is 14 residues. CDR3 in DNA: TGTGCCGTCAGCAGACAGGGAGGTACCGGGGAGCTGTTTTTT. Encoded protein: CAVSRQGGTGELFF.

This clone was counted between two and nine times. The V and J genes are TRBV7-9 and TRBJ1-2, with unresolved D. Deletions cut 2 bases from V and 1 base from J, with 17 bases between. CDR1 is SEHNR, CDR2 FQNEAQ, per germline (reference sequence). This CDR3 is built from 17 residues. CDR3: CASSLTFDPRINYGYTF. The CDR3 DNA sequence: TGTGCCAGCAGCTTAACATTCGATCCTAGGATTAACTATGGCTACACCTTC. The complete variable domain, with remaining parts taken from reference TRBV7-9 and TRBJ1-2, reads DTGVSQNPRHKITKRGQNVTFRCDPISEHNRLYWYRQTLGQGPEFLTYFQNEAQLEKSRLLSDRFSAERPKGSFSTLEIQRTEQGDSAMYLCASSLTFDPRINYGYTFGSGTRLTVV.

This clone has just a few counts. The V gene is TRBV7-6, the J gene TRBJ2-5, with 12 nucleotides matching TRBD2. Losses at the gene ends were 5 bases for V and 3 bases for J; bases not matched to a gene: 4. This CDR3 region has 15 residues. Germline loops: CDR1 SGHVS, CDR2 FNYEAQ. CDR3 loop: CASSAPSGGEETQYF. The CDR3 region has the DNA TGTGCCAGCAGCGCCCCTAGCGGGGGGGAAGAGACCCAGTACTTC.

This rearrangement joins TRBV7-9 to TRBJ1-1; D perhaps matches TRBD1 (5 bases). Deletions cut 1 base from V and 0 bases from J, with 9 bases between. The CDR3 consists of 15 residues. Germline V gives CDR1 SEHNR, CDR2 FQNEAQ (reference sequence). The CDR3 region is CASSLGDRLNTEAFF. As DNA, the CDR3 is TGTGCCAGCAGCTTAGGAGACAGATTGAACACTGAAGCTTTCTTT.

This rearrangement joins TRBV2 to TRBJ2-1; 7 bases are shared with TRBD1. V shed 3 bases, J shed 2 bases, and the junction held 4 bases outside the gene matches. The CDR3 is 15 amino acids. Per the germline V gene, CDR1 is SNHLY and CDR2 is FYNNEI. CDR3 nucleotides: TGTGCCAGCAGTGAGGGTCAGGGGGCCTACAATGAGCAGTTCTTC. This codes for CASSEGQGAYNEQFF.

With regard to this clone: Different DNA sequences within this sample yield the same CDR3. The chain joins TRBV7-2 to TRBJ1-1; possibly TRBD1 for D (5 bases). The V and J ends lost 1 base and 2 bases respectively, with 8 bases between them. Germline lookup yields CDR1 SGHTA and CDR2 FQGNSA. This CDR3 has 14 amino acids. CDR3 DNA: TGTGCCAGCAGCTTAGGCCAGGGTAACACTGAAGCTTTCTTT. Translated: CASSLGQGNTEAFF.

The chain recombines TRBV20-1 with TRBJ2-2, with TRBD2 as a possible D gene (5 bases). The CDR3 spans 11 residues. Trimming left V 1 base short and J 10 bases short, with 7 bases between. Germline V gene lookup returns CDR1 DFQATT and CDR2 SNEGSKA (reference sequence). The CDR3 nucleotides are TGCAGTGCTAGAGTAGCGAAGGAGCTGTTTTTT. This codes for CSARVAKELFF.

This clone has just one count. V is TRBV7-9 and J is TRBJ1-1; TRBD1 agrees at 11 bases. Germline CDR1 is SEHNR and CDR2 is FQNEAQ (reference sequence). V lost 1 base, J lost 6 bases, and 1 base stayed unmatched. The CDR3 runs to 14 residues. The CDR3 DNA is TGTGCCAGCAGCTTAGGGACAGGGGGCCCTGAAGCTTTCTTT. This encodes CASSLGTGGPEAFF.